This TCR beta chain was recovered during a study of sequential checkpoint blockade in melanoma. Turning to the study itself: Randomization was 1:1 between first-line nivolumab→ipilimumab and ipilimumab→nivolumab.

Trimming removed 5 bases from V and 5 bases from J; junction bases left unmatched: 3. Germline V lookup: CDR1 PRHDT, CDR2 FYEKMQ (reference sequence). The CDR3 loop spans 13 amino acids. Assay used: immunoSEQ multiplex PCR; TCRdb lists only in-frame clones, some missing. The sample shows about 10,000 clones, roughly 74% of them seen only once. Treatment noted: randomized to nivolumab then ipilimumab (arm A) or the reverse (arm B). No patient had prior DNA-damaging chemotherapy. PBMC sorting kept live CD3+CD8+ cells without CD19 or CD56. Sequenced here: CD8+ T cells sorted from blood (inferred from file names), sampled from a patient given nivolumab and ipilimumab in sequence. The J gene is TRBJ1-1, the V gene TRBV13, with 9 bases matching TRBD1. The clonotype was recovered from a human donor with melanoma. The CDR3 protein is CASSPDRGTEAFF. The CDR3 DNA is TGTGCCAGCAGCCCGGACAGGGGTACTGAAGCTTTCTTT.